The 5 T cell receptor beta chains below all came from one sample that was sequenced in a study of T cell repertoires in cytomegalovirus infection. TCRdb passed the reads through MiXCR, listing each CDR3 protein once. Seen here are 550,000 to 850,000 distinct CDR3 sequences, roughly 36% observed once, and the top ten hold 15% to 20%. Their antigens are not known. The input for sequencing was cultured PBMCs, taken from culture after CMV antigen stimulation. These receptors all stem from a human donor in good health (CMV status not recorded). Some clones in this sample may be carry-over from other donors' samples.

V and J are TRBV19 and TRBJ1-5; D gene uncertain. The CDR3 runs 13 residues. The V gene's germline CDR1 is LNHDA and CDR2 SQIVND (reference sequence). V lost 3 bases and J lost 6, with 9 bases in between. This chain's CDR3 is CASSIYSSQPQHF. CDR3 DNA sequence: TGTGCCAGTAGTATTTATTCGTCTCAGCCCCAGCATTTT.

This clonotype was observed a few times. V gene TRBV6-5 combines with J gene TRBJ2-5, with a weak D call TRBD2 (5 bases). CDR1 is MNHEY and CDR2 is SVGAGI in the germline V gene. Trimming left V 0 bases short and J 13 bases short, with 15 bases between. This CDR3 is built from 13 residues. The CDR3 region has the DNA TGTGCCAGCAGTTACTCGAGGGCCAGTGTTCGGTACTTC. This encodes CASSYSRASVRYF.

At least ten counts were recorded for this clonotype. V gene TRBV7-2 combines with J gene TRBJ1-3; D gene ambiguous. The V end lost 3 bases, the J end lost 0 bases, and 6 bases lay between the germline ends. Germline V gives CDR1 SGHTA, CDR2 FQGNSA. CDR3 length: 14 residues. CDR3 sequence: CASSLLSSGNTIYF. CDR3 bases: TGTGCCAGCAGCTTGCTGAGCTCTGGAAACACCATATATTTT.

The genes are TRBV7-4 and TRBJ2-3, with D unresolved. The CDR3 extends over 14 amino acids. The V gene lost 4 bases and the J gene lost 1 base, with 9 bases spanning the gap. Germline V gene sequence: CDR1 SGHVT, CDR2 SQSDAQ. The CDR3 reads CASSSTDGTDTQYF. CDR3 in DNA: TGTGCCAGCAGCTCTACGGATGGCACAGATACGCAGTATTTT.

The rearrangement uses TRBV10-3 and TRBJ2-2; 12 nucleotides agree with TRBD1. CDR1 and CDR2 (germline): ENHRY, SYGVKD. The CDR3 runs to 14 residues. Trimming cost V 6 bases and J 6 bases; bases outside gene matches: 2. CDR3 sequence reads: CAIRGTGGSGELFF. The DNA of the CDR3 is TGTGCCATCAGGGGGACAGGGGGCTCCGGGGAGCTGTTTTTT.